This record concerns one T cell receptor beta chain sequence. Per germline, CDR1 LGHDT and CDR2 YNNKEL (reference sequence). The V end was cut by 6 bases, the J end by 3 bases, with 9 bases between. CDR3 length: 13 residues. Only in-frame clones appear in the TCRdb table, and some are missing; sequencing was by immunoSEQ multiplex PCR. The sample has 130,000 to 150,000 clones; just under 90% are singletons. The record originates from a study of blood T cell repertoires in COVID-19. Turning to the study itself: T cells, B-cell-depleted T cells, or PBMCs provided the cDNA or gDNA that served as material.

The TCR was taken from a woman in her 50s with active or convalescent COVID-19. Sequencing was done on a sample of peripheral blood. The chain recombines TRBV3-1 (or the pseudogene TRBV3-2) with TRBJ1-5; D is perhaps TRBD1 (6 bases). CDR3 sequence: CASRGGSNQPQHF. Written as DNA, the CDR3 is TGTGCCAGCAGAGGGGGATCCAATCAGCCCCAGCATTTT.